These T cell receptor beta chains were read from a single sample in a study of blood T cells in healthy people across ages. TCRdb redid the calling of the 5' RACE reads with MiXCR, one entry per CDR3 protein. Of about a million distinct CDR3 sequences in the sample, roughly 50% were seen once. Sequencing was performed on blood. These receptors originate from a woman aged 55-69 years in good health. Each CDR3 is given with its conserved first and last residue. Each record gives: D gene, clone size, J gene, V gene, CDR3 DNA, CDR3 protein. The D gene is left open where the match is weak. Clone size appears in some rows only: once, few, many, or a class for an expanded clone.

>NA|NA|TRBJ1-5|TRBV20-1
TGCAGTGCTAGGGGAGGGTATAGCAATCAGCCCCAGCATTTT
CSARGGYSNQPQHF
>TRBD1|NA|TRBJ2-7|TRBV7-9
TGTGCCAGCAGCTTAGGTCCCGGGACAGGAGCCCCCTACGAGCAGTACTTC
CASSLGPGTGAPYEQYF
>TRBD2|NA|TRBJ2-1|TRBV20-1
TGCAGTGCCGGAGTTGGCGGGAGCGAGACCCAGTTCTTC
CSAGVGGSETQFF
>NA|NA|TRBJ2-7|TRBV24-1
TGTGCCACCAGTGATTTCTCCACCACTGTGCAGTACTTC
CATSDFSTTVQYF
>NA|few|TRBJ2-7|TRBV5-1
TGCGCCAGCAGCTACGCCGGGCGGGACTACGAGCAGTACTTC
CASSYAGRDYEQYF
>NA|NA|TRBJ2-7|TRBV4-1
TGCGCCAGCAGCCCCCTCGGGGGAGTAAATCGCGACGAGCAGTACTTC
CASSPLGGVNRDEQYF
>NA|once|TRBJ1-1|TRBV4-1
TGCGCCAGCAGCCGGATTGGCGTAGCTTTCTTT
CASSRIGVAFF
>NA|NA|TRBJ2-1|TRBV7-2
TGTGCCAGCAGCCCCGAAGCGGGCTACAATGAGCAGTTCTTC
CASSPEAGYNEQFF
>NA|NA|TRBJ2-5|TRBV28
TGTGCCAGCACTACCAGGTTATTTGGTCGGGAGACCCAGTACTTC
CASTTRLFGRETQYF
>NA|NA|TRBJ1-1|TRBV28
TGTGCCAGCAGTTTTCAAGGAAGGGGCACTGAAGCTTTCTTT
CASSFQGRGTEAFF
>NA|few|TRBJ2-7|TRBV30
TGTGCCTGTCTTCTCTGGGGCTTGGGCGAGCAGTACTTC
CACLLWGLGEQYF
>NA|NA|TRBJ1-6|TRBV28
TGTGCCAGCAGTTCACCAGGGAGCTCCTATAATTCACCCCTCCACTTT
CASSSPGSSYNSPLHF
>TRBD1|few|TRBJ2-7|TRBV5-8
TGTGCCAGCCAGACAGGGGTCGGCTACGAGCAGTACTTC
CASQTGVGYEQYF
>TRBD1|NA|TRBJ2-5|TRBV24-1
TGTGCCACCAGTGCGGGGACAGGGCTAGAAGAGACCCAGTACTTC
CATSAGTGLEETQYF
>NA|NA|TRBJ2-7|TRBV3-1
TGTGCCAGCAGCAAGGGGACCATAGGGGGTGAGCAGTACTTC
CASSKGTIGGEQYF
>TRBD2|NA|TRBJ2-1|TRBV28
TGTGCCAGCAGTTTACCGGGGACTATTTCGGTTAGAGCCCATGAGCAGTTCTTC
CASSLPGTISVRAHEQFF
>NA|NA|TRBJ2-2|TRBV4-1
TGCGCCAGCAGCCAAGTGGATCTAAACACCGGGGAGCTGTTTTTT
CASSQVDLNTGELFF
>NA|few|TRBJ2-5|TRBV7-2
TGTGCCAGCAGCTTTAATGGGGGGTACCAAGAGACCCAGTACTTC
CASSFNGGYQETQYF
>TRBD1|NA|TRBJ2-7|TRBV2
TGTGCCAGCAGTGAGAACGAACTGGACAGGGTATGGGCCTACGAGCAGTACTTC
CASSENELDRVWAYEQYF
>TRBD2|NA|TRBJ2-7|TRBV5-1
TGCGCCAGCAGCCCCCCCGGACTAGCGGGAGGGGACTACGAGCAGTACTTC
CASSPPGLAGGDYEQYF
>NA|NA|TRBJ2-6|TRBV28
TGTGCCAGCAGATCCTTCGGCGATCCCGGGGCCAACGTCCTGACTTTC
CASRSFGDPGANVLTF
>NA|NA|TRBJ2-7|TRBV7-9
TGTGCCAGCAGCGCCTCTGGGGGCGAGCAGTACTTC
CASSASGGEQYF
>NA|NA|TRBJ2-7|TRBV7-2
TGTGCCAGCAGCTTAGTGGGAGATTTCTACGAGCAGTACTTC
CASSLVGDFYEQYF
>NA|NA|TRBJ2-1|TRBV5-1
TGCGCCAGCAGCAACGGACTCTACTACAATGAGCAGTTCTTC
CASSNGLYYNEQFF
>NA|NA|TRBJ2-4|TRBV12-3/TRBV12-4
TGTGCCAGCAGCCCCGGTACCAAAAGCATTCAGTACTTC
CASSPGTKSIQYF
>NA|NA|TRBJ2-7|TRBV5-5
TGTGCCAGCAGCTTTGCAGCGGACTGGGACTACGAGCAGTACTTC
CASSFAADWDYEQYF
>TRBD2|NA|TRBJ2-3|TRBV4-2
TGTGCCAACAGCCAAGAGGGCGGGGGGCTCACAGATACGCAGTATTTT
CANSQEGGGLTDTQYF
>TRBD2|NA|TRBJ2-1|TRBV15
TGTGCCGCCAGCGCTCAACTGGCGGGGCGGGAGACACAGTTCTTC
CAASAQLAGRETQFF
>TRBD2|NA|TRBJ2-1|TRBV24-1
TGTGCCACCAGTGAGCCCGGGACTAGCGGTTCCTACAATGAGCAGTTCTTC
CATSEPGTSGSYNEQFF
>NA|NA|TRBJ2-1|TRBV10-3
TGTGCCATCAAATCGGCAGCGGATGGTAATGAGCAGTTCTTC
CAIKSAADGNEQFF
>TRBD1|NA|TRBJ2-1|TRBV28
TGTGCCAGCAGACCCTGGACAGGGGGCTACAATGAGCAGTTCTTC
CASRPWTGGYNEQFF
>NA|NA|TRBJ2-4|TRBV20-1
TGCAGTGCTAGAGACGAACTAGTAGGGGAAAACATTCAGTACTTC
CSARDELVGENIQYF
>NA|NA|TRBJ2-3|TRBV28
TGTGCCACTTTAGTCGATACGCAGTATTTT
CATLVDTQYF
>NA|NA|TRBJ2-3|TRBV5-1
TGCTCGACGCGGGGACAGACCACAGATACGCAGTATTTT
CSTRGQTTDTQYF
>NA|NA|TRBJ2-4|TRBV15
TGTGCCACCAGCAGACCACCGGGACTCTTAAAAAACATTCAGTACTTC
CATSRPPGLLKNIQYF
>NA|many|TRBJ2-3|TRBV7-9
TGTGCCAGCAGCCCTAGAGGCTCAGATACGCAGTATTTT
CASSPRGSDTQYF
>NA|NA|TRBJ2-1|TRBV29-1
TGCAGCGGAGATGGCTTTGAAAGGAGCTCCTACAATGAGCAGTTCTTC
CSGDGFERSSYNEQFF
>NA|NA|TRBJ2-6|TRBV27
TGTGCCAGCAGTTATGGCCCCCCACCCGGGGCCAACGTCCTGACTTTC
CASSYGPPPGANVLTF